These 25 T cell receptor beta chains were sequenced from one sample in a study of CD8 T cells in Susac syndrome. Random hexamers primed reverse transcription of about 0.5 to 1 ug RNA. Via MiXCR, TCRdb re-called the immunoSEQ multiplex PCR reads, giving one row per CDR3 protein. This table holds about 200,000 distinct CDR3 sequences, roughly 96% found once. The sample comprised CD4+ T cells from PBMCs. All receptors come from a human donor in good health.

The genes are TRBV9 and TRBJ2-1; 7 bases map to TRBD2. The CDR3 contains 14 residues. The V segment lost 1 base and the J segment 8 bases; nucleotides outside the gene matches: 6. From germline, CDR1 is SGDLS and CDR2 YYNGEE. CDR3: CASSVLSGGDEQFF. CDR3 DNA sequence: TGTGCCAGCAGCGTACTGTCGGGGGGAGATGAGCAGTTCTTC.

This chain joins TRBV7-9 and TRBJ2-1; D not certain. From germline, CDR1 is SEHNR and CDR2 FQNEAQ (reference sequence). This CDR3 contains 10 residues. Deletions cut 8 bases from V and 6 bases from J, with 5 bases between. The CDR3 nucleotides read TGTGCCAGCGCCCGCAATGAGCAGTTCTTC. It encodes CASARNEQFF.

V is TRBV7-9 and J is TRBJ1-4, with 9 bases fitting TRBD1. From germline, CDR1 is SEHNR and CDR2 FQNEAQ (reference sequence). V was pared by 3 bases and J by 9 bases, with 8 bases of the junction left unmatched. This CDR3 is 15 amino acids long. The CDR3 region has the DNA TGTGCCAGCAGCTTCGGACTTTACAGGGGGCAAAAACTGTTTTTT. Its translation: CASSFGLYRGQKLFF.

The CDR3 coding sequence is TGCAGTGCTAGGGCCTCGACAGACCCTCTATATGTGCAGTACGTC. It yields the protein CSARASTDPLYVQYV. The chain uses TRBV20-1 and TRBJ2-7; the D gene is possibly TRBD1 (5 bases). The V gene lost 3 bases and the J gene lost 9 bases, with 24 bases spanning the gap. This CDR3 contains 15 residues. The germline V gene encodes CDR1 DFQATT and CDR2 SNEGSKA (reference sequence).

This CDR3 is CASTSWTGGYEQYF. Written as DNA, the CDR3 is TGTGCCAGCACCTCCTGGACAGGGGGCTACGAGCAGTACTTC. This chain joins TRBV7-2 and TRBJ2-7; TRBD1 matches at 10 bases. Germline V CDR1 and CDR2: SGHTA, FQGNSA. Trimming cost V 7 bases and J 3 bases; bases outside gene matches: 6. The length of the CDR3 is 14 residues.

CDR3 DNA: TGTGCCAGCAGCCGCGTCCGACAGGGGCGAGCCTATGGCTACACCTTC. Translated: CASSRVRQGRAYGYTF. The rearrangement joins TRBV5-4 to TRBJ1-2; 8 bases map to TRBD1. Trimming removed 4 bases from V and 4 bases from J; junction bases left unmatched: 12. This CDR3 region has 16 residues. CDR1 is SGHNT and CDR2 is YYREEE in the germline V gene (reference sequence).

The V and J genes are TRBV11-2 and TRBJ1-2; D gene uncertain. The V end was cut by 5 bases, the J end by 4 bases, with 14 bases between. CDR1 is SGHAT, CDR2 FQNNGV, per germline. CDR3 length: 14 residues. The CDR3 sequence is CASSTYPAPYGYTF. The CDR3 region has the DNA TGTGCCAGCAGCACCTACCCGGCGCCCTATGGCTACACCTTC.

This chain connects TRBV7-8 to TRBJ2-5, with D possibly called TRBD1 or TRBD2 (5 bases each). V lost 8 bases and J 5 bases, leaving 18 bases between the germline ends. Germline loops: CDR1 SGHVS, CDR2 FQNEAQ. CDR3 length equals 14 residues. The CDR3 nucleotides read TGTGCCAGCTCCCCGGGAAGGGCAGGGGAGACCCAGTACTTC. Protein product: CASSPGRAGETQYF.

The chain is built from TRBV9 and TRBJ2-2; D is perhaps TRBD2 (6 bases). V lost 4 bases, J lost 4 bases, and 14 bases lay in between. The CDR3 extends over 15 amino acids. Per the germline V gene, CDR1 is SGDLS and CDR2 is YYNGEE. CDR3 amino acids: CASSPTGGGTGELFF. The CDR3 DNA sequence: TGTGCCAGCAGCCCGACCGGGGGTGGCACCGGGGAGCTGTTTTTT.

The chain employs TRBV27 and TRBJ1-2; no definite D call. This CDR3 spans 12 amino acids. The germline gives CDR1 MNHEY, CDR2 SMNVEV (reference sequence). The V end was cut by 7 bases, the J end by 3 bases, with 9 bases between. The CDR3 nucleotides are TGTGCCAGCATGTCAGCTTACTATGGCTACACCTTC. This translates into CASMSAYYGYTF.

This sequence joins TRBV20-1 and TRBJ2-3; D might be TRBD2 (5 bases). The CDR3 loop spans 14 amino acids. Germline V gene sequence: CDR1 DFQATT, CDR2 SNEGSKA (reference sequence). V gave up 1 base and J gave up 0 bases, with 8 bases separating them. The CDR3 region has the DNA TGCAGTGCTAGAGTAGCGCCGAGCACAGATACGCAGTATTTT. As protein: CSARVAPSTDTQYF.

The table lists this clonotype with a count of one. The chain employs TRBV20-1 and TRBJ2-5; the D call may be TRBD1 or TRBD2 (6 bases each). Germline loops: CDR1 DFQATT, CDR2 SNEGSKA (reference sequence). With 8 bases removed from V and 2 bases from J, the gap between germline ends came to 15 bases. The CDR3 length is 13 residues. This CDR3 is CSPPGAIQETQYF. The CDR3 coding sequence is TGCAGTCCCCCGGGGGCAATACAAGAGACCCAGTACTTC.

The rearrangement joins TRBV27 to TRBJ2-1; TRBD1 matches at 8 bases. With V trimmed by 4 bases and J by 10 bases, 12 bases remained unmatched. Germline values: CDR1 MNHEY, CDR2 SMNVEV (reference sequence). This CDR3 is built from 15 residues. The CDR3 nucleotides are TGTGCCAGCAGTTCTCCCGGAGCAGGGGGCGTAGAGCAGTTCTTC. This codes for CASSSPGAGGVEQFF.

The chain is built from TRBV12-3 or TRBV12-4 and TRBJ2-3, with 7 bases matching TRBD1. V shed 7 bases, J shed 3 bases, and the junction held 7 bases outside the gene matches. The CDR3 has 14 residues. The CDR3, as DNA: TGTGCCAGCATTCCGCGACAGGGAACAGATACGCAGTATTTT. This sequence encodes CASIPRQGTDTQYF.

V gene TRBV20-1 combines with J gene TRBJ1-5; D might be TRBD1 (5 bases). CDR3 size: 13 residues. Germline CDR1 and CDR2: DFQATT and SNEGSKA (reference sequence). Trimming removed 3 bases from V and 8 bases from J, with 14 bases in between. CDR3 DNA: TGCAGTGCTAGGGGAGGGGCCTCAGAGCCCCAGCATTTT. It specifies CSARGGASEPQHF.

The V gene is TRBV29-1, the J gene TRBJ1-2; TRBD1 is a possible D gene (5 bases). Germline lookup yields CDR1 SQVTM and CDR2 ANQGSEA. This CDR3 is built from 14 residues. With 6 bases removed from V and 4 bases from J, the gap between germline ends came to 18 bases. Written as DNA, the CDR3 is TGCAGCGTAGACGTCCTGGGGCAGCCCTATGGCTACACCTTC. Protein sequence: CSVDVLGQPYGYTF.

The genes are TRBV25-1 and TRBJ2-3, with TRBD1 matching over 8 bases. CDR3 length: 15 amino acids. Looked up from germline, CDR1 is MGHDK and CDR2 is SYGVNS. The J segment lost 4 bases and the V segment lost 6 bases, leaving 9 bases of the junction unmatched. CDR3 in amino acids: CASRMTGDISDTQYF. The CDR3 coding sequence is TGTGCCAGCAGGATGACAGGGGATATTTCAGATACGCAGTATTTT.

This clonotype came up once. The chain recombines TRBV30 with TRBJ2-7, with D tentatively TRBD2 (7 bases). Trimming left V 0 bases short and J 2 bases short, with 14 bases between. CDR1 is GTSNPN, CDR2 SVGIG, per germline (reference sequence). CDR3 length equals 15 residues. CDR3 sequence: CAWSVRGAYAYEQYV. For the CDR3, the DNA is TGTGCCTGGAGTGTACGGGGGGCCTACGCCTACGAGCAGTACGTC.

This chain joins TRBV9 and TRBJ2-1, with TRBD1 matching 8 bases. CDR1 is SGDLS and CDR2 is YYNGEE in the germline V gene. Losses at the gene ends were 3 bases for V and 5 bases for J; bases not matched to a gene: 7. This CDR3 has 15 residues. The CDR3: CASSARQGMDNEQFF. In nucleotides, the CDR3 is TGTGCCAGCAGCGCCCGACAGGGGATGGACAATGAGCAGTTCTTC.

The J gene is TRBJ2-3, the V gene TRBV29-1; TRBD2 aligns across 16 bases. V was pared by 6 bases and J by 0 bases, with 6 bases of the junction left unmatched. Germline CDR1 SQVTM, CDR2 ANQGSEA. This CDR3 comprises 17 residues. The CDR3 nucleotides read TGCAGCGTGATGGGACTAGCGGGAGGGCCTAGCACAGATACGCAGTATTTT. Protein: CSVMGLAGGPSTDTQYF.

The chain is built from TRBV24-1 and TRBJ2-2; D call uncertain. Looked up from germline, CDR1 is KGHDR and CDR2 is SFDVKD. The CDR3 has 17 amino acids. The V end lost 2 bases, the J end lost 1 base, and 13 bases lay between the germline ends. CDR3: CATSDSPGTLNTGELFF. The CDR3, as DNA: TGTGCCACCAGTGATTCCCCAGGCACGCTGAACACCGGGGAGCTGTTTTTT.

This clonotype was seen a single time. This sequence joins TRBV28 and TRBJ2-7; a possible D gene is TRBD1 (6 bases). CDR3 size: 13 residues. V was trimmed by 4 bases and J by 6 bases, leaving 13 bases between them. The germline gives CDR1 MDHEN, CDR2 SYDVKM. The CDR3 is CASSSPGTSEQYV. For the CDR3, the DNA is TGTGCCAGCAGTTCGCCCGGGACATCCGAGCAGTACGTC.

The V gene is TRBV3-1, the J gene TRBJ2-7; D unclear. This CDR3 is 12 amino acids long. The V gene's germline CDR1 is LGHDT and CDR2 YNNKEL (reference sequence). Trimming removed 0 bases from V and 5 bases from J, with 5 bases in between. The DNA of the CDR3 is TGTGCCAGCAGCCAAGATGTTAACGAGCAGTACTTC. Residues: CASSQDVNEQYF.

The rearrangement joins TRBV18 to TRBJ2-7; D is perhaps TRBD2 (5 bases). V shed 8 bases and J shed 6 bases, with 14 bases lying between them. CDR1 is KGHSH, CDR2 LQKENI, per germline. The CDR3 consists of 12 residues. For the CDR3, the DNA is TGTGCCAGCGGGGAGACTCTGCGCGAGCAGTACGTC. It codes for CASGETLREQYV.

This clonotype was counted only a few times. The chain couples TRBV20-1 to TRBJ2-1; TRBD2 aligns across 12 bases. CDR3 length: 14 residues. With V trimmed by 3 bases and J by 4 bases, 1 base remained unmatched. Germline V gene lookup returns CDR1 DFQATT and CDR2 SNEGSKA (reference sequence). CDR3 amino acids: CSARGLAGYNEQFF. CDR3 coding DNA: TGCAGTGCTAGGGGACTAGCGGGTTACAATGAGCAGTTCTTC.